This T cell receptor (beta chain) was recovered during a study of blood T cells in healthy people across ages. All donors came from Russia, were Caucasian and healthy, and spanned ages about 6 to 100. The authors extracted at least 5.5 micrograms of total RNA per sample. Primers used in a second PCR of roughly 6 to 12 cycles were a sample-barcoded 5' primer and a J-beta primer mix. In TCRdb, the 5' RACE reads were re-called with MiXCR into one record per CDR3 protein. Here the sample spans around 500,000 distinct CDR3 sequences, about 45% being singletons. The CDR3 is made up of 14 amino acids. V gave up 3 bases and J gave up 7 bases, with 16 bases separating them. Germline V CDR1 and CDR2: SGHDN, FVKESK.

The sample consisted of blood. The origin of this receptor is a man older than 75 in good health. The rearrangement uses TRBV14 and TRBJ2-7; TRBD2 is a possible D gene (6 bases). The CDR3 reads CASSHPDGGEEQYF. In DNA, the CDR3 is TGTGCCAGCAGCCATCCGGACGGGGGTGAAGAGCAGTACTTC.